The 29 T cell receptor beta chains listed next were all sequenced from one sample in a study of blood T cells in healthy people across ages (dated by TCRdb to about 2015). The method was 5' RACE. Sequencing instrument: Illumina HiSeq 2500. A second PCR of roughly 6 to 12 cycles was run with a J-beta primer mix and a sample-barcoded 5' primer. The raw public reads went through TCRdb reprocessing: fastp at Q25, MiXCR clone calling, in-frame beta chains kept. Entries are consolidated by CDR3 protein sequence, retaining the most common genes and DNA. This sample is represented by 1.4 million or so distinct CDR3 sequences; roughly 43% of them were singletons. Together, the top ten hold about 4.1% of the sample. The specimen was blood. These TCRs come from a young woman in good health.

The chain joins TRBV12-3 or TRBV12-4 to TRBJ1-1, with unresolved D. V dropped 3 bases and J dropped 1 base, with 24 bases sitting between them. The length of the CDR3 is 19 residues. The CDR3 region is CASSFRLSLVGPGNTEAFF. Written as DNA, the CDR3 is TGTGCCAGCAGTTTTCGGCTCTCGTTGGTCGGACCTGGGAACACTGAAGCTTTCTTT.

The rearrangement links TRBV25-1 to TRBJ2-1, with unresolved D. The CDR3 is 15 amino acids. Germline CDR1 MGHDK, CDR2 SYGVNS. The germline V and J ends were trimmed by 1 base and 2 bases, with 9 bases remaining between them. CDR3 residues: CASSEFRAAYNEQFF. CDR3 sequence (DNA): TGTGCCAGCAGTGAATTCCGGGCAGCCTACAATGAGCAGTTCTTC.

This clonotype has more than one count but fewer than ten. The chain joins TRBV18 to TRBJ1-4; 7 nucleotides match TRBD1. The CDR3 extends over 18 amino acids. The V and J ends lost 2 bases and 4 bases, in that order; junction bases with no gene match: 13. CDR1 and CDR2 (germline): KGHSH, LQKENI. The CDR3 DNA follows: TGTGCCAGCTCACCAATGGACCAAGAGGGACAGATTAATGAAAAACTGTTTTTT. Its protein is CASSPMDQEGQINEKLFF. Filled out from reference TRBV18 and TRBJ1-4, the complete variable domain reads NAGVMQNPRHLVRRRGQEARLRCSPMKGHSHVYWYRQLPEEGLKFMVYLQKENIIDESGMPKERFSAEFPKEGPSILRIQQVVRGDSAAYFCASSPMDQEGQINEKLFFGSGTQLSVL.

The chain uses TRBV20-1 and TRBJ2-7, with 7 positions matching TRBD2. The CDR3 is 16 amino acids. Trimming cost V 5 bases and J 7 bases; bases outside gene matches: 20. CDR1 is DFQATT and CDR2 is SNEGSKA in the germline V gene (reference sequence). In nucleotides, the CDR3 is TGCAGTGCTTCCGAACAGCGGGGTAGCTCCTACAATGAGCAGTACTTC. This translates into CSASEQRGSSYNEQYF.

The chain is built from TRBV30 and TRBJ2-1; D is ambiguous. V lost 2 bases and J lost 7, with 6 bases in between. CDR3 length equals 11 residues. The germline V gene encodes CDR1 GTSNPN and CDR2 SVGIG (reference sequence). CDR3 DNA sequence: TGTGCCTGGAGTACGACGAATGAGCAGTTCTTC. It encodes CAWSTTNEQFF. The entire variable domain, with the rest obtained from reference TRBV30 and TRBJ2-1, is as follows: SQTIHQWPATLVQPVGSPLSLECTVEGTSNPNLYWYRQAAGRGLQLLFYSVGIGQISSEVPQNLSASRPQDRQFILSSKKLLLSDSGFYLCAWSTTNEQFFGPGTRLTVL.

The CDR3 nucleotides read TGTGCCAGCAGCACCCCTCTTCGGGGGAGCCCGCCCCGAATACGAGATACGCAGTATTTT. It yields the protein CASSTPLRGSPPRIRDTQYF. This chain uses TRBV7-9 with TRBJ2-3; TRBD2 might be the D (6 bases). Trimming left V 5 bases short and J 5 bases short, with 32 bases between. The germline CDR1 and CDR2 sequences are SEHNR and FQNEAQ (reference sequence). The CDR3 contains 20 residues.

This clonotype was detected a few times. The chain uses TRBV7-2 and TRBJ1-4; D not resolved. Germline V lookup: CDR1 SGHTA, CDR2 FQGNSA. The CDR3 length is 17 residues. With 1 base removed from V and 5 bases from J, the gap between germline ends came to 17 bases. CDR3 sequence: CASSLGQGWDFNEKLFF. The CDR3 nucleotides are TGTGCCAGCAGCTTAGGGCAAGGGTGGGATTTCAATGAAAAACTGTTTTTT. Together with reference TRBV7-2 and TRBJ1-4, the CDR3 gives the full variable domain: GAGVSQSPSNKVTEKGKDVELRCDPISGHTALYWYRQSLGQGLEFLIYFQGNSAPDKSGLPSDRFSAERTGGSVSTLTIQRTQQEDSAVYLCASSLGQGWDFNEKLFFGSGTQLSVL.

This chain connects TRBV28 to TRBJ1-3; D unclear. Germline V lookup: CDR1 MDHEN, CDR2 SYDVKM. The CDR3 loop spans 16 amino acids. Deletions cut 5 bases from V and 0 bases from J, with 14 bases between. CDR3 sequence: CASSSTLITSGNTIYF. The CDR3 DNA reads as TGTGCCAGCAGTAGTACCCTAATAACCTCTGGAAACACCATATATTTT.

This clonotype was picked up a small number of times. The chain employs TRBV20-1 and TRBJ1-2; D call uncertain. The V gene's germline CDR1 is DFQATT and CDR2 SNEGSKA (reference sequence). V was shortened by 0 bases and J by 0 bases, with 5 bases between the two germline ends. CDR3 length equals 13 residues. As DNA, the CDR3 is TGCAGTGCTAGAGAGGCAGCTAACTATGGCTACACCTTC. It yields the protein CSAREAANYGYTF.

The rearrangement joins TRBV4-3 to TRBJ2-1; 9 bases line up with TRBD1. V lost 2 bases and J lost 7; bases outside the gene matches: 6. Germline V gene lookup returns CDR1 LGHNA and CDR2 YSLEER. The CDR3 is 15 residues long. The CDR3 sequence is CASSQTGTGMNEQFF. CDR3 in DNA: TGCGCCAGCAGCCAAACCGGGACAGGGATGAATGAGCAGTTCTTC.

This chain uses TRBV5-1 with TRBJ2-7, with 9 bases fitting TRBD1. V dropped 0 bases and J dropped 6; count of bases not matched to a gene: 31. Germline V gene lookup returns CDR1 SGHRS and CDR2 YFSETQ. This CDR3 is 23 amino acids long. In nucleotides, the CDR3 is TGCGCCAGCAGCTTGGTTCGCCGACTACCGTGGGACAGGGACCTTACCCTTGGTATCGAGCAGTACTTC. Encoded protein: CASSLVRRLPWDRDLTLGIEQYF. Looking up the rest from reference TRBV5-1 and TRBJ2-7 gives the full variable domain: KAGVTQTPRYLIKTRGQQVTLSCSPISGHRSVSWYQQTPGQGLQFLFEYFSETQRNKGNFPGRFSGRQFSNSRSEMNVSTLELGDSALYLCASSLVRRLPWDRDLTLGIEQYFGPGTRLTVT.

The chain is built from TRBV6-5 and TRBJ2-5; 7 positions agree with TRBD1. The J call may not be correct, given that the DNA end is closer to TRBJ2-7. The CDR3 is 13 amino acids. Germline-derived CDR1 and CDR2 are MNHEY and SVGAGI. The CDR3 region is CASRQGQSREQYF. Written as DNA, the CDR3 is TGTGCCAGCAGACAGGGACAGTCCCGCGAGCAGTACTTC.

CDR3 in amino acids: CASSRGRQGVFF. CDR3 in DNA: TGTGCCAGCAGTCGCGGCCGGCAGGGAGTTTTCTTT. The chain joins TRBV6-2 or TRBV6-3 to TRBJ1-1; TRBD1 is a possible D gene (5 bases). The CDR3 is made up of 12 amino acids. Germline assignment: CDR1 MNHEY and CDR2 SVGEGT. V shed 5 bases and J shed 13 bases, with 17 bases lying between them.

Concerning this clonotype: A much larger clonotype is one base distant, so this may be a read error. The V and J genes are TRBV20-1 and TRBJ1-2; D not certain. The V and J ends lost 1 base and 1 base respectively, with 7 bases between them. CDR1 is DFQATT, CDR2 SNEGSKA, per germline (reference sequence). The CDR3 is 13 residues long. The CDR3 nucleotides are TGCAGTGCTAGAGGTACTCTTAACTATGGCTACACCTTC. This gives the protein CSARGTLNYGYTF.

This clonotype was seen a handful of times. A read error may produce the germline difference seen at one junction end. The J gene is TRBJ2-6, the V gene TRBV7-9; 9 nucleotides line up with TRBD1. CDR3 length: 17 residues. Per the germline V gene, CDR1 is SEHNR and CDR2 is FQNEAQ (reference sequence). CDR3 DNA: TGTGCCAGCAGCTTAGACAGGGGGCAATCTGGGGCCAACGTCTTGACTTTC. Amino acid sequence: CASSLDRGQSGANVLTF.

The V and J genes are TRBV7-2 and TRBJ1-5; D gene unclear. Germline loops: CDR1 SGHTA, CDR2 FQGNSA. The CDR3 contains 17 residues. Trimming removed 5 bases at V and 2 bases at J, with 19 bases between. The CDR3 spells CASSPPGFHEGNQPQHF. The CDR3 DNA sequence: TGTGCCAGCAGCCCACCCGGGTTTCACGAGGGCAATCAGCCCCAGCATTTT.

The V and J genes are TRBV5-1 and TRBJ2-1, with 9 bases that match TRBD1. Trimming at V came to 2 bases and at J to 3 bases, leaving 15 bases not matched to a gene. The CDR3 consists of 19 residues. Germline CDR1 is SGHRS and CDR2 is YFSETQ. The CDR3 loop reads CASSFPHLSWDRVYNEQFF. The CDR3 DNA follows: TGCGCCAGCAGCTTTCCCCACTTGTCTTGGGACAGGGTCTACAATGAGCAGTTCTTC.

The chain links TRBV12-3 or TRBV12-4 to TRBJ2-2; D not certain. Trimming removed 2 bases at V and 1 base at J, with 5 bases between. The CDR3 consists of 14 residues. The CDR3 DNA reads as TGTGCCAGCAGTTTACACAGGAACACCGGGGAGCTGTTTTTT. It codes for CASSLHRNTGELFF.

This clonotype was observed a handful of times. This rearrangement joins TRBV20-1 to TRBJ2-3; no firm D call. The CDR3 extends over 15 amino acids. Germline values: CDR1 DFQATT, CDR2 SNEGSKA (reference sequence). V lost 4 bases and J 2 bases, leaving 16 bases between the germline ends. CDR3 residues: CSANLRIASTDTQYF. The CDR3, as DNA: TGCAGTGCTAACCTCCGGATAGCCTCCACAGATACGCAGTATTTT.

The gene calls are TRBV9 and TRBJ1-1, with a tentative D call TRBD1 (5 bases). Germline CDR1 reads SGDLS; CDR2 reads YYNGEE. V gave up 2 bases and J gave up 1 base, with 9 bases separating them. The CDR3 contains 14 residues. The CDR3 loop reads CASSVRDGNTEAFF. The CDR3 DNA reads TGTGCCAGCAGCGTCCGGGACGGGAACACTGAAGCTTTCTTT.

This chain links TRBV6-5 with TRBJ2-2; 9 bases fit TRBD1. The junction had 5 bases not matched to a gene; V was cut back by 8 bases and J by 1 base. The CDR3 length is 15 residues. Germline V gives CDR1 MNHEY, CDR2 SVGAGI. CDR3 in amino acids: CASRRTGVNTGELFF. The CDR3 DNA follows: TGTGCCAGCCGTAGGACAGGGGTGAACACCGGGGAGCTGTTTTTT.

The CDR3 is CASSFVANTEAFF. CDR3 nucleotides: TGTGCCAGCAGTTTTGTGGCGAACACTGAAGCTTTCTTT. The rearrangement joins TRBV27 to TRBJ1-1; D gene uncertain. Germline V lookup: CDR1 MNHEY, CDR2 SMNVEV (reference sequence). The CDR3 is 13 amino acids. Trimming removed 3 bases from V and 1 base from J, with 6 bases in between.

A note on this clonotype: Sequence at one end of the junction differs from germline and may be a read error. The rearrangement uses TRBV11-2 and TRBJ1-4; 7 nucleotides line up with TRBD1. This CDR3 comprises 16 residues. CDR1 is SGHAT, CDR2 FQNNGV, per germline. CDR3 nucleotide sequence: TGTACCAGCAGCCCCACAGGGGAGAGTTGGGATGAAAAACTGTTTTTT. This translates into CTSSPTGESWDEKLFF.

The chain joins TRBV7-8 to TRBJ1-2; D is unresolved. The ends were cut back, 6 bases at V and 7 bases at J, with 21 bases in the middle. Germline V CDR1 and CDR2: SGHVS, FQNEAQ. CDR3 length: 15 residues. The CDR3: CASRAERIGLRGYTF. CDR3 nucleotides: TGTGCCAGCAGAGCAGAAAGGATAGGACTCCGTGGCTACACCTTC.

This sequence joins TRBV20-1 and TRBJ1-2, with D hard to call. This CDR3 region has 12 residues. With 3 bases removed from V and 7 bases from J, the gap between germline ends came to 12 bases. CDR1 is DFQATT and CDR2 is SNEGSKA in the germline V gene (reference sequence). In nucleotides, the CDR3 is TGCAGTGCTAGGGTCTCCGGACGTGGCTACACCTTC. Translating gives CSARVSGRGYTF.

The chain links TRBV6-5 to TRBJ2-1; D gene ambiguous. Germline CDR1 is MNHEY and CDR2 is SVGAGI. V dropped 4 bases and J dropped 7 bases, with 11 bases sitting between them. CDR3 length: 13 amino acids. The CDR3 nucleotides are TGTGCCAGCAGTTCTCACGGCACGAATGAGCAGTTCTTC. It is translated as CASSSHGTNEQFF.

This clonotype was observed a handful of times. The V and J genes are TRBV14 and TRBJ2-3, with D maybe TRBD2 (6 bases). The CDR3 loop spans 16 amino acids. The germline V gene has CDR1 SGHDN and CDR2 FVKESK. Trimming shortened V by 4 bases and J by 2 bases, and 16 bases separated the two germline ends. CDR3 amino acids: CASSRLGDSYTDTQYF. The CDR3 bases are TGTGCCAGCAGCCGCCTGGGGGACTCTTACACAGATACGCAGTATTTT.

The CDR3 sequence: CSAAVSTGYEQYF. CDR3 in DNA: TGCAGTGCTGCCGTCTCCACCGGATACGAGCAGTACTTC. The chain links TRBV20-1 to TRBJ2-7; no clear D gene. Germline CDR1 DFQATT, CDR2 SNEGSKA (reference sequence). The V end was cut by 5 bases, the J end by 4 bases, with 15 bases between. This CDR3 spans 13 amino acids.

This clonotype is a singleton in its sample. A much more abundant neighbour one base away suggests this may be a read error. This rearrangement joins TRBV4-3 to TRBJ2-5; a possible D gene is TRBD2 (6 bases). This CDR3 spans 14 amino acids. Looked up from germline, CDR1 is LGHNA and CDR2 is YSLEER. Trimming pared 5 bases from V and 1 base from J, leaving 11 bases between. The CDR3, as DNA: TGCGCCAGCAGCGTAAGGGACTCCCAAGAGACCCAGTACTTC. Translating gives CASSVRDSQETQYF.